The rows below give T cell receptor beta chains drawn from one sample of a study of T cells after yellow fever vaccination. MiXCR, run by TCRdb on the 5' RACE reads, gives a single entry per CDR3 protein. This table has roughly 300,000 distinct CDR3 sequences, roughly 8% appearing once. The source material was PBMCs, sampled about 49 days after the first yellow fever vaccination. The receptors originated from a man aged 18-30 years who received the YFV17D yellow fever vaccine. Each CDR3 is given with its conserved first and last residue. D genes are given only for firm matches. The size field is filled for only some rows; it gives once, few, many or a size class.

v_gene	j_gene	abundance	d_gene	CDR3nt	CDR3aa
TRBV4-1	TRBJ2-1	many	-	TGCGCCAGCAGCCACCCCTTAATCAGGGACAATGAGCAGTTCTTC	CASSHPLIRDNEQFF
TRBV5-4	TRBJ2-3	-	TRBD1	TGTGCCAGCAGCTTGAGGACAGGGGCCGGAGATACGCAGTATTTT	CASSLRTGAGDTQYF
TRBV29-1	TRBJ2-1	few	TRBD1	TGCAGCGTTGATAGCAGGGGGCGCATCAATGAGCAGTTCTTC	CSVDSRGRINEQFF
TRBV7-2	TRBJ1-1	few	-	TGTGCCAGCAGCCCTGACAGATTGAACACTGAAGCTTTCTTT	CASSPDRLNTEAFF
TRBV6-5	TRBJ2-2	few	-	TGTGCCAGCAGTTATTCGACTAGCGGGGAGCTGTTTTTT	CASSYSTSGELFF
TRBV20-1	TRBJ1-6	few	-	TGCAGTGCTCCCGACCGGAGCTCCTATAATTCACCCCTCCACTTT	CSAPDRSSYNSPLHF
TRBV4-1	TRBJ2-7	few	-	TGCGCCAGCAGCCAAGGGCGGGATCTCTCCTACGAGCAGTACTTC	CASSQGRDLSYEQYF
TRBV6-1	TRBJ1-3	few	-	TGTGCCAGCACCATTCAGGGCTCTGGAAACACCATATATTTT	CASTIQGSGNTIYF
TRBV6-6	TRBJ2-5	few	-	TGTGCCAGCATACAGGGCCCCGAGACCCAGTACTTC	CASIQGPETQYF
TRBV12-3/TRBV12-4	TRBJ1-1	few	-	TGTGCCAGCAGTTGGGGAGGGTGGAACACTGAAGCTTTCTTT	CASSWGGWNTEAFF
TRBV20-1	TRBJ1-2	many	-	TGCAGTGCTACGACGCGCTATGGCTACACCTTC	CSATTRYGYTF
TRBV28	TRBJ2-3	-	TRBD2	TGTGCCAGCAGTCTTGGATGGCTAGCGGGTAACACAGATACGCAGTATTTT	CASSLGWLAGNTDTQYF
TRBV5-1	TRBJ1-1	-	-	TGCGCCAGCAGCTTAGAACGGACCTCCACTGAAGCTTTCTTT	CASSLERTSTEAFF
TRBV7-9	TRBJ2-7	few	TRBD1	TGTGCCAGCAGTCCATCAGACAGGGGGGATTCCTACGAGCAGTACTTC	CASSPSDRGDSYEQYF
TRBV30	TRBJ1-4	-	TRBD1	TGTGCCTGGAGCGCAGGGGGCTCGGCTAATGAAAAACTGTTTTTT	CAWSAGGSANEKLFF
TRBV18	TRBJ2-1	-	-	TGTGCCAGCTCACCGTCTTACGGGATGGATGAGCAGTTCTTC	CASSPSYGMDEQFF
TRBV18	TRBJ2-5	many	-	TGTGCCAGCTCACCAGTACGGGGGAACCAAGAGACCCAGTACTTC	CASSPVRGNQETQYF
TRBV25-1	TRBJ2-1	many	-	TGTGCCAGCAGCCGGACGGCTGCGTGGAATGAGCAGTTCTTC	CASSRTAAWNEQFF
TRBV3-1	TRBJ1-2	few	-	TGTGCCAGCAGCCGGTGGCAGGATGGTGGCTACACCTTC	CASSRWQDGGYTF
TRBV6-5	TRBJ2-1	-	-	TGTGCCAGCAGTTACTCGAGGGAGGGGGGACATGAGCAGTTCTTC	CASSYSREGGHEQFF
TRBV4-2	TRBJ2-5	-	TRBD2	TGTGCCAGCAGCCAAGAAACGGGGGGGCGGGAGACCCAGTACTTC	CASSQETGGRETQYF
TRBV3-1	TRBJ2-3	-	-	TGTGCCAGCAGCCACCCTCTAGATACGCAGTATTTT	CASSHPLDTQYF
TRBV7-3	TRBJ1-5	few	-	TGTGCCAGCAGCTTAATCGAAGGGGAACCCCAGCATTTT	CASSLIEGEPQHF
TRBV19	TRBJ2-1	few	-	TGTGCCAGTAGCCCGCCAAGAGACATTGGTAGTGAGCAGTTCTTC	CASSPPRDIGSEQFF
TRBV20-1	TRBJ2-2	few	-	TGCAGTGCTCCCCGGGGCTACACCGGGGAGCTGTTTTTT	CSAPRGYTGELFF
TRBV6-6	TRBJ1-4	few	-	TGTGCCAGCTTGAGGGGTAAACGGGAAAAACTGTTTTTT	CASLRGKREKLFF
TRBV7-2	TRBJ1-6	-	-	TGTGCCAGCAGCTTAGACCCACAGGGTAGTAATTCACCCCTCCACTTT	CASSLDPQGSNSPLHF
TRBV19	TRBJ1-6	-	-	TGTGCCAGTAGTACCCACAGTGATAATTCACCCCTCCACTTT	CASSTHSDNSPLHF
TRBV5-4	TRBJ2-5	few	TRBD2	TGTGCCAGCAGCTTACTAGCGGGGGACCAAGAGACCCAGTACTTC	CASSLLAGDQETQYF
TRBV5-1	TRBJ2-5	few	-	TGCGCCAGCACCCTTGAGGGGCGCTGGGAGACCCAGTACTTC	CASTLEGRWETQYF
TRBV7-9	TRBJ1-6	few	-	TGTGCCAGCAGCTTACTTAAGTCACCCCTCCACTTT	CASSLLKSPLHF
TRBV9	TRBJ1-1	-	-	TGTGCCAGCAGCGTTGACACCGACACTGAAGCTTTCTTT	CASSVDTDTEAFF
TRBV5-1	TRBJ1-1	many	-	TGCGCCAGCAGCTACGGACAAGACGGGAACACTGAAGCTTTCTTT	CASSYGQDGNTEAFF
TRBV19	TRBJ2-3	many	TRBD1	TGTGCCAGTAGTATCGGGACAGCCCCTAGCACAGATACGCAGTATTTT	CASSIGTAPSTDTQYF
TRBV12-3/TRBV12-4	TRBJ2-3	-	TRBD2	TGTGCCAGCAGTCCCGCCCCTAGCGGGGGAGCAGATACGCAGTATTTT	CASSPAPSGGADTQYF
TRBV28	TRBJ2-4	-	TRBD1	TGTGCCAGCAGCTATGGGACAGGACAAAACATTCAGTACTTC	CASSYGTGQNIQYF
TRBV5-1	TRBJ2-3	many	TRBD2	TGCGCCAGCAGCTTGGCCCGACTAGCGGGGGGGCAATTAGATACGCAGTATTTT	CASSLARLAGGQLDTQYF
TRBV7-2	TRBJ2-5	many	-	TGTGCCAGCAGCCGCGGCGCTAGCCTTCAAGAGACCCAGTACTTC	CASSRGASLQETQYF
TRBV4-1	TRBJ2-5	-	-	TGCGCCAGCAGCCAAAATCAGGGGTTATCCGGTCAAGAGACCCAGTACTTC	CASSQNQGLSGQETQYF
TRBV27	TRBJ1-4	-	-	TGTGCCAGCAGTGGGGAAGGGGTATCCGAAAAACTGTTTTTT	CASSGEGVSEKLFF
TRBV7-2	TRBJ2-6	few	-	TGTGCCAGCAGCTTCTCGCCCTCTGGGGCCAACGTCCTGACTTTC	CASSFSPSGANVLTF
TRBV29-1	TRBJ2-3	many	-	TGCAGCGTTGAACCCGATCCGGGAGATACGCAGTATTTT	CSVEPDPGDTQYF
TRBV6-2/TRBV6-3	TRBJ2-6	-	-	TGTGCCAGCAGTTACGGGGGCTCTGGGGCCAACGTCCTGACTTTC	CASSYGGSGANVLTF
TRBV20-1	TRBJ1-3	-	-	TGCAGTGCCCCCAAGCCCCCGGGAAACACCATATATTTT	CSAPKPPGNTIYF
TRBV20-1	TRBJ2-3	few	-	TGCAGTGGTCAGCGGACGGGCTACACAGATACGCAGTATTTT	CSGQRTGYTDTQYF
TRBV6-1	TRBJ1-1	-	-	TGTGCCAGCAGTGAAAGGGTGAGGCAGGGTGGCACTGAAGCTTTCTTT	CASSERVRQGGTEAFF
TRBV20-1	TRBJ2-3	few	-	TGCAGTGCAAGAGTCGCGGGACCGGCGGATACGCAGTATTTT	CSARVAGPADTQYF
TRBV24-1	TRBJ2-2	many	-	TGTGCCGTAAGAGAAACTTACACCGGGGAGCTGTTTTTT	CAVRETYTGELFF
TRBV9	TRBJ2-7	-	TRBD1	TGTACCAGCAGCCCGTGGACAGGGGACTACGAGCAGTACTTC	CTSSPWTGDYEQYF
TRBV18	TRBJ1-1	-	-	TGTGCCAGCTCACGAGGAGGGGCGGGAACTGAAGCTTTCTTT	CASSRGGAGTEAFF
TRBV5-1	TRBJ2-2	-	-	TGCGCCAGCAGCCGCCCTGGACCGAACACCGGGGAGCTGTTTTTT	CASSRPGPNTGELFF
TRBV7-2	TRBJ1-2	-	-	TGTGCCAGCAGCTTAGCGCGGTTAGATGGCTACACCTTC	CASSLARLDGYTF
TRBV5-4	TRBJ1-1	-	-	TGTGCCAGCAGCTCAGGGGCAGGGCTGAACACTGAAGCTTTCTTT	CASSSGAGLNTEAFF
TRBV3-1	TRBJ2-4	many	TRBD2	TGTGCCAGCAGCCAGCGGGGGGCCGCCAAAAACATTCAGTACTTC	CASSQRGAAKNIQYF
TRBV27	TRBJ2-1	-	-	TGTGCCAGCAAGTTCGGACCCCTAGCGAGTGAGCAGTTCTTC	CASKFGPLASEQFF